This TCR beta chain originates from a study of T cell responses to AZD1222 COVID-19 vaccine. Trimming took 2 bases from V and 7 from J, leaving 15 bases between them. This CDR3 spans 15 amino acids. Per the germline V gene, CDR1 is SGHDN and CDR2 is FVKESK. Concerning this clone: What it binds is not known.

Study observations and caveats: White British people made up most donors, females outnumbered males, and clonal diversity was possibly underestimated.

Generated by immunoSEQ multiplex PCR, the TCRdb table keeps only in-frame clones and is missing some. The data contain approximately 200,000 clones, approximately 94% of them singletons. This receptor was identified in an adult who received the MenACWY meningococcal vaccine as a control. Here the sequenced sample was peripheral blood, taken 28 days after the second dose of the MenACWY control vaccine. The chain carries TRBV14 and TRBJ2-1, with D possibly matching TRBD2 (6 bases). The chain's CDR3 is CASSQRNLALNEQFF. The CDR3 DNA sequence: TGTGCCAGCAGCCAAAGGAATCTAGCGCTTAATGAGCAGTTCTTC.